The 23 T cell receptor beta chains in this list originate from one sample, sequenced in a study of breast tumors, draining lymph nodes, adjacent tissues. TCRdb re-derived calls from the multiplex PCR reads in MiXCR, one entry per CDR3 protein. The profile shows 150,000 to 200,000 distinct CDR3 sequences, 33% of them singletons. Axillary draining lymph nodes of breast cancer patients supplied the node samples. Sequenced input: axillary lymph node tissue. The receptors stem from a female donor with breast cancer. Some clones in this sample may be carry-over from other donors' samples.

In its sample, this clonotype was seen a few times. A much bigger clone sits one base away, suggesting this may be a read error. The chain combines TRBV5-6 with TRBJ1-5; D is possibly TRBD1 (5 bases). The CDR3 consists of 14 residues. V lost 2 bases to trimming and J lost 6 bases, with 12 bases between them. Germline V gene lookup returns CDR1 SGHDT and CDR2 YYEEEE. The CDR3 coding sequence is TGTGCCAGCAGCTTTTCAGGGCCGGGTCAGCCCCAGCATTTT. It translates to CASSFSGPGQPQHF.

This clonotype occurred a few times. This chain connects TRBV7-6 to TRBJ1-1; D call uncertain. Trimming removed 5 bases from V and 6 bases from J, with 13 bases in between. Germline loops: CDR1 SGHVS, CDR2 FNYEAQ. The CDR3 covers 13 residues. As DNA, the CDR3 is TGTGCCAGCAGCGCCCGCCTAAATGCTGAAGCTTTCTTT. It specifies CASSARLNAEAFF.

The chain joins TRBV6-4 to TRBJ1-1; D is unresolved. CDR1 and CDR2 (germline): MRHNA, SNTAGT. Trimming pared 2 bases from V and 3 bases from J, leaving 10 bases between. The CDR3 is made up of 14 amino acids. This CDR3 reads CASSDPGRYTEAFF. The CDR3 coding sequence is TGTGCCAGCAGTGACCCGGGCAGGTACACTGAAGCTTTCTTT.

V usage is TRBV5-8 and J usage is TRBJ2-3; 11 bases agree with TRBD1. Per the germline V gene, CDR1 is SGHTS and CDR2 is YDEGEE. The J segment lost 5 bases and the V segment lost 5 bases, leaving 10 bases of the junction unmatched. The length of the CDR3 is 16 residues. Here the CDR3 reads CASSDLGQGAVDTQYF. The CDR3 DNA reads TGTGCCAGCAGTGACCTAGGACAGGGGGCTGTAGATACGCAGTATTTT.

This clonotype was recorded at least ten times. The chain employs TRBV11-2 and TRBJ2-1; D might be TRBD1 or TRBD2, each matching 5 bases. V was cut by 5 bases and J by 6 bases, with 8 bases left in between. Germline lookup yields CDR1 SGHAT and CDR2 FQNNGV. The CDR3 runs 12 residues. CDR3 sequence reads: CASSTGPNEQFF. Written as DNA, the CDR3 is TGTGCCAGCAGCACGGGACCCAATGAGCAGTTCTTC.

The chain employs TRBV5-1 and TRBJ1-2, with no clear D. The V gene lost 1 base and the J gene lost 5 bases, with 9 bases spanning the gap. This CDR3 has 13 amino acids. Germline CDR1 SGHRS, CDR2 YFSETQ. The CDR3 coding sequence is TGCGCCAGCAGCTTGTATCCGGGGTATGGCTACACCTTC. Protein: CASSLYPGYGYTF.

The genes are TRBV12-3 or TRBV12-4 and TRBJ1-4; 12 bases map to TRBD1. After removal of 6 bases from V and 8 bases from J, the junction contained 7 bases not matched to a gene. This CDR3 is built from 15 residues. DNA of the CDR3: TGTGCCAGCAGCAGGGGACAGGGGGCCCGCGAAAAACTGTTTTTT. Translated, it gives CASSRGQGAREKLFF.

This clonotype occurred many times. The chain is built from TRBV28 and TRBJ1-2; 9 bases match TRBD1. V lost 6 bases to trimming and J lost 3 bases; unmatched junction nucleotides: 8. Germline lookup yields CDR1 MDHEN and CDR2 SYDVKM. The CDR3 length is 15 residues. In DNA, the CDR3 is TGTGCCAGCAGGCAACAGGGGGCGCGGGACTATGGCTACACCTTC. It translates to CASRQQGARDYGYTF.

Many counts were recorded for this clonotype. This sequence joins TRBV7-3 and TRBJ1-5; 9 bases agree with TRBD1. There are 15 residues in the CDR3. Germline V lookup: CDR1 SGHTA, CDR2 FQGTGA. Trimming cost V 3 bases and J 6 bases; bases outside gene matches: 6. The CDR3 reads CASSLTGGGGQPQHF. Written as DNA, the CDR3 is TGTGCCAGCAGCTTGACAGGGGGAGGAGGTCAGCCCCAGCATTTT. Together with reference TRBV7-3 and TRBJ1-5, the CDR3 gives the full variable domain: GAGVSQTPSNKVTEKGKYVELRCDPISGHTALYWYRQSLGQGPEFLIYFQGTGAADDSGLPNDRFFAVRPEGSVSTLKIQRTERGDSAVYLCASSLTGGGGQPQHFGDGTRLSIL.

This chain links TRBV7-2 with TRBJ2-1, with TRBD2 matching 9 bases. Germline CDR1 reads SGHTA; CDR2 reads FQGNSA. The CDR3 loop spans 15 amino acids. V shed 8 bases, J shed 8 bases, and the junction held 13 bases outside the gene matches. The CDR3 sequence is CASRSSGRLCDEQFF. The CDR3 region has the DNA TGTGCCAGCCGATCCAGCGGGAGGCTTTGCGATGAGCAGTTCTTC.

This clonotype was observed many times. The chain recombines TRBV15 with TRBJ2-1; D remains ambiguous. Germline values: CDR1 LNHNV, CDR2 YYDKDF (reference sequence). Trimming pared 1 base from V and 6 bases from J, leaving 10 bases between. This CDR3 spans 14 amino acids. This CDR3 reads CATSRGVESNEQFF. As DNA, the CDR3 is TGTGCCACCAGCAGAGGAGTAGAGAGCAATGAGCAGTTCTTC. Looking up the rest from reference TRBV15 and TRBJ2-1 gives the full variable domain: DAMVIQNPRYQVTQFGKPVTLSCSQTLNHNVMYWYQQKSSQAPKLLFHYYDKDFNNEADTPDNFQSRRPNTSFCFLDIRSPGLGDTAMYLCATSRGVESNEQFFGPGTRLTVL.

This clonotype was detected many times. The chain uses TRBV27 and TRBJ2-1; 8 nucleotides align to TRBD2. CDR3 length: 12 amino acids. Germline loops: CDR1 MNHEY, CDR2 SMNVEV (reference sequence). V lost 6 bases to trimming and J lost 7 bases; unmatched junction nucleotides: 2. CDR3 protein: CASRRLANEQFF. The DNA of the CDR3 is TGTGCCAGCAGAAGACTAGCGAATGAGCAGTTCTTC.

This chain connects TRBV4-1 to TRBJ2-2; TRBD2 agrees at 8 bases. The CDR3 consists of 17 residues. V gave up 6 bases and J gave up 6 bases; unmatched junction bases: 15. The V gene's germline CDR1 is MGHRA and CDR2 YSYEKL. CDR3 sequence (DNA): TGCGCCAGCAGGAAAATACAAGGACTAGCAGGGCCCGGGGAGCTGTTTTTT. It codes for CASRKIQGLAGPGELFF.

Worth noting for this clonotype: At one of its ends the junction is not consistent with the germline gene, which may arise from a read error. This chain connects TRBV28 to TRBJ2-2, with D possibly TRBD2 on 5 matching bases. There are 12 residues in the CDR3. Germline loops: CDR1 MDHEN, CDR2 SYDVKM. The chain's CDR3 is CAGSSYTGELFF. CDR3 nucleotides: TGTGCCGGCAGTTCCTACACCGGGGAGCTGTTTTTC.

This clonotype appeared many times. The genes are TRBV20-1 and TRBJ2-3; TRBD2 matches 11 bases. Germline assignment: CDR1 DFQATT and CDR2 SNEGSKA (reference sequence). The CDR3 covers 14 residues. Losses at the gene ends were 5 bases for V and 8 bases for J; bases not matched to a gene: 9. In DNA, the CDR3 is TGCAGTGCTTTACTAGCGGGGGCCGCCGGTACGCAGTATTTT. It yields the protein CSALLAGAAGTQYF.

This chain joins TRBV29-1 and TRBJ1-2; tentative D call: TRBD1 (6 bases). The CDR3 runs 11 residues. Between the trimmed V and J ends, which lost 7 bases and 7 bases, there was a span of 13 bases. From germline, CDR1 is SQVTM and CDR2 ANQGSEA. The CDR3 nucleotides are TGCAGCGCCCAGGGGTTCTCTGGCTACACCTTC. This sequence encodes CSAQGFSGYTF.

This clonotype occurred many times. The chain combines TRBV5-4 with TRBJ2-3; no clear D gene. V lost 0 bases to trimming and J lost 4 bases, with 12 bases between them. The germline CDR1 and CDR2 sequences are SGHNT and YYREEE (reference sequence). This CDR3 is 15 amino acids long. This chain's CDR3 is CASSLGLVEADTQYF. CDR3 DNA sequence: TGTGCCAGCAGCTTGGGTCTAGTCGAAGCAGATACGCAGTATTTT.

Points on this clonotype: A much larger clone lies one base from this, so it may be a read error. The V and J genes are TRBV28 and TRBJ2-6, with D possibly being TRBD1 (5 bases). V shed 6 bases and J shed 2 bases, with 11 bases lying between them. CDR3 length: 15 residues. Germline assignment: CDR1 MDHEN and CDR2 SYDVKM. This chain's CDR3 is CASRPQAPGANVLTF. Here the CDR3 DNA reads TGTGCCAGCAGGCCACAGGCCCCTGGGGCCAACGTCCTGACTTTC.

This clonotype occurred many times. The rearrangement links TRBV5-4 to TRBJ1-4; D perhaps matches TRBD1 (5 bases). Germline-derived CDR1 and CDR2 are SGHNT and YYREEE (reference sequence). This CDR3 has 14 amino acids. Trimming pared 0 bases from V and 8 bases from J, leaving 11 bases between. This chain's CDR3 is CASSLGGAREKLFF. The CDR3 coding sequence is TGTGCCAGCAGCTTGGGTGGGGCGCGCGAAAAACTGTTTTTT.

CDR3 nucleotides: TGTGCCAGCAGCTTACCCCCCCACAGGGACGAAATTTCCGAGCAGTACTTC. It is translated as CASSLPPHRDEISEQYF. The rearrangement uses TRBV5-5 and TRBJ2-7, with a weak D call TRBD1 (6 bases). V lost 2 bases to trimming and J lost 6 bases, with 24 bases between them. The germline V gene encodes CDR1 SGHKS and CDR2 YYEKEE (reference sequence). The CDR3 length is 17 residues.

This clonotype was seen repeatedly, ten times or more. The chain combines TRBV15 with TRBJ2-3; D possibly corresponds to TRBD2 (5 bases). Trimming took off 5 bases at V and 0 bases at J, with 21 bases between the two ends. This CDR3 comprises 18 residues. Germline CDR1 reads LNHNV; CDR2 reads YYDKDF (reference sequence). CDR3 bases: TGTGCCACCAGCCCCCGACCCCTAGCTAGCCTGAGCACAGATACGCAGTATTTT. Its translation is CATSPRPLASLSTDTQYF.

This clonotype showed up many times. The J gene is TRBJ1-3, the V gene TRBV7-2; D unresolved. V was shortened by 5 bases and J by 0 bases, with 11 bases between the two germline ends. Germline CDR1 SGHTA, CDR2 FQGNSA. This CDR3 is built from 15 residues. CDR3 DNA: TGTGCCAGCAGCCCGTTTCCCAGCTCTGGAAACACCATATATTTT. Translated, it gives CASSPFPSSGNTIYF.

This clonotype was detected many times. This rearrangement joins TRBV7-9 to TRBJ2-1; a possible D gene is TRBD2 (6 bases). CDR1 and CDR2 from the germline V gene are SEHNR and FQNEAQ (reference sequence). This CDR3 is built from 15 residues. Trimming shortened V by 5 bases and J by 0 bases, and 11 bases separated the two germline ends. The CDR3: CASSRGTPSYNEQFF. As DNA, the CDR3 is TGTGCCAGCAGCCGGGGGACCCCCTCCTACAATGAGCAGTTCTTC.